The following is a T cell receptor beta chain sequence with its context. The data stem from a study of blood T cell repertoires in COVID-19. As for the study in general: COVID-19 samples collected from the United States, Italy and Spain covered acute and convalescent phases. Nucleic acid was either cDNA or gDNA, and it came from T cells, B-cell-depleted T cells, or PBMCs.

Sequenced by immunoSEQ multiplex PCR; TCRdb stores in-frame clones only, minus some. The top ten clones hold roughly 5.7% of a sample with around 58,000 clones, 83% of them seen once. The CDR3 covers 17 residues. Deletions cut 0 bases from V and 0 bases from J, with 9 bases between. Germline-derived CDR1 and CDR2 are MNHEY and SMNVEV (reference sequence). The TCR originated in a human donor in a cohort sampled during active COVID-19. The rearrangement joins TRBV27 to TRBJ2-6; no reliable D call. Sequenced: peripheral blood. The CDR3 DNA sequence: TGTGCCAGCAGTTTATCATCAAGTAGCTCTGGGGCCAACGTCCTGACTTTC. Its translation: CASSLSSSSSGANVLTF.